Below are 10 T cell receptor beta chains sequenced from a single sample in a study of cytomegalovirus exposure and HLA in healthy donors (dated by TCRdb to 2016 to 2017). Library creation used the immunoSEQ multiplex PCR assay. The multiplex PCR relied on a mix of 60 forward primers for TCR Vbeta segments and 13 reverse primers for TCR Jbeta segments. TCRdb provides this immuneACCESS table in a form limited to in-frame rearrangements. Some clones are lacking; in checked studies, under half of them reflect an unresolved V gene, and why the rest are absent is not known. This sample holds 100,000 to 150,000 clones; about 84% were observed only once. The top ten clonotypes cover about 3.5% of the sample. The sequencing input was PBMCs. The receptors here all came from a man in his forties in good health and CMV-seronegative.

The chain has TRBV4-2 and TRBJ2-7; 11 nucleotides agree with TRBD1. The V and J ends lost 6 bases and 3 bases, in that order; junction bases with no gene match: 10. From germline, CDR1 is LGHNA and CDR2 YNFKEQ. This CDR3 region has 16 residues. CDR3: CASSTQSGQGDYEQYF. CDR3 DNA sequence: TGTGCCAGCAGTACTCAATCGGGACAGGGGGACTACGAGCAGTACTTC.

The genes are TRBV11-2 and TRBJ2-5; unclear D gene. The CDR3 has 14 amino acids. The V gene lost 4 bases and the J gene lost 1 base, with 10 bases spanning the gap. Germline V gene sequence: CDR1 SGHAT, CDR2 FQNNGV. The CDR3 region is CASSSPSFQETQYF. CDR3 coding DNA: TGTGCCAGCAGCTCCCCGAGTTTCCAAGAGACCCAGTACTTC.

V is TRBV2 and J is TRBJ1-5; D ambiguous. Germline V lookup: CDR1 SNHLY, CDR2 FYNNEI. Trimming stripped 3 bases from V and 5 bases from J, with 5 bases between. The CDR3 loop spans 12 amino acids. The CDR3 DNA reads TGTGCCAGCAGTGACCCCGATCAGCCCCAGCATTTT. Protein: CASSDPDQPQHF.

This rearrangement joins TRBV9 to TRBJ2-1; 9 nucleotides line up with TRBD1. The germline gives CDR1 SGDLS, CDR2 YYNGEE. With V trimmed by 6 bases and J by 6 bases, 7 bases remained unmatched. This CDR3 contains 14 residues. CDR3 DNA: TGTGCCAGCACCCTGGGACAGGGTCGCAATGAGCAGTTCTTC. Protein product: CASTLGQGRNEQFF.

This clone was counted only a few times. This chain uses TRBV4-3 with TRBJ2-7; 10 positions agree with TRBD2. Germline assignment: CDR1 LGHNA and CDR2 YSLEER. Trimming cost V 4 bases and J 4 bases; bases outside gene matches: 1. The CDR3 loop spans 13 amino acids. The CDR3 DNA is TGCGCCAGCAGCCCTAGCGGGGGATACGAGCAGTACTTC. The encoded protein is CASSPSGGYEQYF.

The rearrangement joins TRBV23-1 to TRBJ1-6; possible D gene TRBD1, 5 bases. TRBV23-1 is annotated as an ORF whose role is uncertain. V was shortened by 0 bases and J by 4 bases, with 16 bases between the two germline ends. The CDR3 extends over 18 amino acids. In nucleotides, the CDR3 is TGCGCCAGCAGTCAATCCCTTCCAGGGCCTACTTATAATTCACCCCTCCACTTT. Protein sequence: CASSQSLPGPTYNSPLHF.

The chain employs TRBV2 and TRBJ1-5, with D possibly being TRBD1 (5 bases). The CDR3 has 13 residues. Germline V gene sequence: CDR1 SNHLY, CDR2 FYNNEI. The V and J ends lost 7 bases and 5 bases respectively, with 12 bases between them. DNA for the CDR3: TGTGCCAGCAAGAGCCGGGGGGATCAGCCCCAGCATTTT. Amino acids: CASKSRGDQPQHF.

This clone came up once. This chain joins TRBV2 and TRBJ1-3, with D hard to call. V was cut by 4 bases and J by 1 base, with 8 bases left in between. CDR3 length equals 14 residues. The V gene's germline CDR1 is SNHLY and CDR2 FYNNEI. CDR3 in amino acids: CASSGRGSGNTIYF. The CDR3 nucleotides read TGTGCCAGCAGTGGTCGGGGATCTGGAAACACCATATATTTT.

The sample holds a few counts of this clone. The rearrangement links TRBV5-4 to TRBJ1-2; 11 positions match TRBD1. The V segment lost 1 base and the J segment 7 bases; nucleotides outside the gene matches: 9. This CDR3 has 16 amino acids. Germline lookup yields CDR1 SGHNT and CDR2 YYREEE (reference sequence). The CDR3 region is CASSLLSDRGQRGYTF. DNA of the CDR3: TGTGCCAGCAGCTTGCTATCGGACAGGGGGCAGCGTGGCTACACCTTC.

J is TRBJ2-1 and V is TRBV5-1; D is undetermined. The CDR3 has 13 residues. The germline gives CDR1 SGHRS, CDR2 YFSETQ. Trimming took off 0 bases at V and 10 bases at J, with 11 bases between the two ends. The CDR3 coding sequence is TGCGCCAGCAGCTTGGATCACAGTGACGAGCAGTTCTTC. Amino acids: CASSLDHSDEQFF.